The sequence of this T cell receptor (beta chain) was determined in a study of OX40 agonist ivuxolimab in advanced cancers. Study-level information: Ivuxolimab, an antibody acting as an agonist of OX40 (CD134), was used to treat patients. About 40% of patients had received prior checkpoint inhibitor therapy.

This clone appeared a few times. Its antigen is not known. The table came from immunoSEQ multiplex PCR; TCRdb's copy has only in-frame clones and leaves some out. The table has some 19,000 clones, 87% seen once. General study points: In general, CD8+ T cells held more expanded clones than CD4+ did, on average.

The clonotype originates from an adult with an advanced solid tumor such as melanoma, head and neck, liver or kidney cancer. Material: CD4+ or CD8+ T cells sorted from blood, obtained in a trial of the OX40 agonist ivuxolimab.

The DNA of the CDR3 is TGTGCCAGCAGCTTAAACGGGGGCCAGAACACTGAAGCTTTCTTT. Translation: CASSLNGGQNTEAFF. The chain links TRBV7-9 to TRBJ1-1; perhaps TRBD1 as D (6 bases). CDR1 is SEHNR, CDR2 FQNEAQ, per germline (reference sequence). This CDR3 region has 15 residues. Between the trimmed V and J ends, which lost 2 bases and 1 base, there was a span of 11 bases.